These 2 T cell receptor beta chains were all obtained from the same sample, sequenced in a study of TIL therapy for anti-PD-1-resistant metastatic lung cancer. The immunoSEQ assay was v3. The method was immunoSEQ multiplex PCR; TCRdb's version includes in-frame clones alone and lacks a portion of them. The sample has approximately 97,000 clones, about 71% seen once. Described time point: pre-treatment sample, taken before nivolumab and TIL therapy. The tumor samples were excised metastases, mostly pleural nodules or supraclavicular lymph nodes. The input for sequencing was tumor tissue, taken at baseline. These receptor sequences come from a person aged 25 to 80 with non-small cell lung cancer.

This clone showed up just a few times. The chain carries TRBV28 and TRBJ2-4; D may be TRBD2 (6 bases). The germline V gene encodes CDR1 MDHEN and CDR2 SYDVKM. The germline V and J ends were trimmed by 7 bases and 12 bases, with 19 bases remaining between them. CDR3 length: 13 amino acids. The CDR3 sequence is CASTGGAAVHQYF. CDR3 nucleotides: TGTGCCAGCACTGGAGGGGCTGCAGTTCATCAGTACTTC.

V and J are TRBV7-9 and TRBJ2-3; 13 nucleotides match TRBD2. Germline trimming cut 10 bases from V and 2 bases from J; bases unmatched to any gene: 9. From germline, CDR1 is SEHNR and CDR2 FQNEAQ (reference sequence). The CDR3 is made up of 16 amino acids. Here the CDR3 reads CAIPPGLAGATDTQYF. For the CDR3, the DNA is TGTGCCATCCCGCCCGGACTAGCGGGAGCCACAGATACGCAGTATTTT. The full variable domain, in which reference TRBV7-9 and TRBJ2-3 provide the parts outside the CDR3, is DTGVSQNPRHKITKRGQNVTFRCDPISEHNRLYWYRQTLGQGPEFLTYFQNEAQLEKSRLLSDRFSAERPKGSFSTLEIQRTEQGDSAMYLCAIPPGLAGATDTQYFGPGTRLTVL.